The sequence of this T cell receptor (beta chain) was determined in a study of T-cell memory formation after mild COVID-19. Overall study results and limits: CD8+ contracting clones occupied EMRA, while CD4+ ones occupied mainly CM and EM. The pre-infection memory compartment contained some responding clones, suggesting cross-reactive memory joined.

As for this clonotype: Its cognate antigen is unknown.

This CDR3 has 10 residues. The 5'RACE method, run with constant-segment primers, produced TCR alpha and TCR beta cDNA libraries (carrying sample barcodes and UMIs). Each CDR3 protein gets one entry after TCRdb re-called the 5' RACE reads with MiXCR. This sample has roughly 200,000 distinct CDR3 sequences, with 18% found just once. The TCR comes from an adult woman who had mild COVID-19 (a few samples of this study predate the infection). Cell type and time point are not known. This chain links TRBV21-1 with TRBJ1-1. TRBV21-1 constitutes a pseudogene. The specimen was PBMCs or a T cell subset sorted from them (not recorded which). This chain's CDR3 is CASSPQQAFF. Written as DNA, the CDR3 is TGTGCCAGCAGCCCCCAACAAGCTTTCTTT.